Listed below are T cell receptor beta chains from one sample, sequenced in a study of T-cell reconstitution after alpha-beta-depleted transplantation in children. MiXCR, applied by TCRdb to the PCR reads, yields one record per CDR3 protein. The table records 580,000 or so distinct CDR3 sequences, roughly 23% of them present only once. Sequencing was performed on PBMCs, mostly from graft donor cells, taken 360 days after TCRalphabeta/CD19-depleted stem cell transplant. The source of these receptors is a boy under two years old who had a stem cell transplant for acute myeloid leukemia, so the T cells may come from the graft donor. CDR3s include the opening cysteine and the closing phenylalanine or tryptophan. Fields, in order: clone size, J gene, D gene, V gene, CDR3 protein, CDR3 DNA. D genes are given only for firm matches. Clone size, where shown, is once, few, many, or a class for clones that have expanded.

NA TRBJ1-1 TRBD1 TRBV28 CASSYDRGREENTEAFF TGTGCCAGCAGTTACGACAGGGGTCGGGAGGAGAACACTGAAGCTTTCTTT
many TRBJ2-1 TRBD2 TRBV7-6 CASSSGGASYEQFF TGTGCCAGCAGTTCGGGGGGGGCCAGCTATGAGCAGTTCTTC
NA TRBJ2-7 TRBD2 TRBV13 CASSSRTSGYEQYF TGTGCCAGCAGCTCACGGACTAGCGGCTACGAGCAGTACTTC
NA TRBJ2-1 TRBD2 TRBV20-1 CSAREISGGSNEQFF TGCAGTGCTAGGGAAATTAGCGGGGGTTCAAATGAGCAGTTCTTC
NA TRBJ2-2 NA TRBV12-3/TRBV12-4 CASSGTLSGELFF TGTGCCAGCAGCGGGACGCTTAGCGGGGAGCTGTTTTTT
few TRBJ1-1 NA TRBV10-2 CASSTTRPGDTEAFF TGCGCCAGCAGTACTACCAGACCCGGCGACACTGAAGCTTTCTTT
few TRBJ2-2 NA TRBV29-1 CSAYGQPAGELFF TGCAGCGCCTACGGACAGCCAGCCGGGGAGCTGTTTTTT
NA TRBJ1-2 NA TRBV4-3 CASSQVRMDYGYTF TGCGCCAGCAGCCAAGTCAGGATGGACTATGGCTACACCTTC
NA TRBJ2-5 NA TRBV28 CATTQGQETQYF TGTGCCACCACTCAGGGGCAAGAGACCCAGTACTTC
NA TRBJ2-3 TRBD2 TRBV20-1 CRASKFGTSGGSYDTQYF TGCAGGGCTTCGAAGTTCGGGACTAGCGGGGGGTCATATGATACGCAGTATTTT
NA TRBJ2-5 NA TRBV20-1 CSGMGNKETQYF TGCAGTGGTATGGGAAATAAAGAGACCCAGTACTTC
many TRBJ2-7 NA TRBV12-3/TRBV12-4 CASSPGRSSYEQYF TGTGCCAGCAGTCCTGGACGGTCCTCCTACGAGCAGTACTTC
few TRBJ2-3 NA TRBV12-3/TRBV12-4 CASSYGHSSTDTQYF TGTGCCAGCAGTTACGGCCACTCTAGCACAGATACGCAGTATTTT
NA TRBJ2-2 NA TRBV12-3/TRBV12-4 CASSNLGAQDTGELFF TGTGCCAGCAGTAATCTAGGGGCGCAGGACACCGGGGAGCTGTTTTTT
NA TRBJ2-1 TRBD1 TRBV10-1 CASSQGPLGQGAREQFF TGCGCCAGCAGTCAAGGGCCCCTAGGACAGGGGGCTAGGGAGCAGTTCTTC
NA TRBJ1-3 NA TRBV12-3/TRBV12-4 CASSAVAGNTIYF TGTGCCAGCAGCGCTGTAGCTGGAAACACCATATATTTT
NA TRBJ2-1 TRBD2 TRBV6-4 CASSVGLAGGSINEQFF TGTGCCAGCAGTGTTGGACTAGCGGGGGGATCTATCAATGAGCAGTTCTTC
few TRBJ2-3 NA TRBV4-2 CASSQGDRTSTDTQYF TGTGCCAGCAGCCAAGGAGACCGGACTAGCACAGATACGCAGTATTTT
many TRBJ2-1 TRBD2 TRBV29-1 CSVLAGGLYNEQFF TGCAGCGTCTTAGCGGGGGGGCTCTACAATGAGCAGTTCTTC
many TRBJ1-1 TRBD1 TRBV3-1 CASSQGQGVVVGNTEAFF TGTGCCAGCAGCCAAGGACAGGGTGTCGTTGTAGGTAATACTGAAGCTTTCTTT
NA TRBJ2-1 NA TRBV5-8 CASSFLESEQFF TGTGCCAGCAGCTTCCTCGAGTCCGAGCAGTTCTTC
NA TRBJ1-1 TRBD1 TRBV5-1 CASSVSHRGTEAFF TGCGCCAGCAGCGTAAGCCACAGGGGCACTGAAGCTTTCTTT
few TRBJ2-3 NA TRBV29-1 CSVQMAFYTDTQYF TGCAGCGTTCAAATGGCCTTCTACACAGATACGCAGTATTTT
NA TRBJ1-1 NA TRBV5-1 CASSLEWRIRNTEAFF TGCGCCAGCAGCTTGGAGTGGCGGATTCGGAACACTGAAGCTTTCTTT
NA TRBJ1-1 TRBD1 TRBV6-1 CASSRATGVTEAFF TGTGCCAGCAGTCGCGCCACAGGGGTAACTGAAGCTTTCTTT
NA TRBJ2-1 NA TRBV20-1 CSARVFWPNNEQFF NA
NA TRBJ2-3 NA TRBV25-1 CASSESAGRIMGDTQYF TGTGCCAGCAGTGAATCTGCGGGACGAATCATGGGTGATACGCAGTATTTT
many TRBJ2-1 TRBD2 TRBV20-1 CSARDLWLAGYNEQFF TGCAGTGCTAGAGATCTATGGCTAGCGGGTTACAATGAGCAGTTCTTC
many TRBJ1-1 NA TRBV20-1 CSASSGRKNTEAFF TGCAGTGCTAGCTCGGGACGAAAGAACACTGAAGCTTTCTTT
NA TRBJ2-1 TRBD2 TRBV3-1 CASSQTSGVTYNEQFF TGTGCCAGCAGCCAGACTAGCGGGGTTACCTACAATGAGCAGTTCTTC
NA TRBJ2-3 TRBD1 TRBV4-3 CASSRGQGGDTQYF TGCGCCAGCAGCCGGGGACAGGGGGGAGATACGCAGTATTTT
NA TRBJ1-1 NA TRBV29-1 CSVAPGIEAFF TGCAGCGTTGCCCCGGGAATTGAAGCTTTCTTT
few TRBJ2-3 NA TRBV29-1 CSVGQLTSTDTQYF TGCAGCGTAGGACAGTTAACTAGCACAGATACGCAGTATTTT
many TRBJ2-3 TRBD2 TRBV27 CASSPGLDTDTQYF TGTGCCAGCTCTCCGGGACTAGACACAGATACGCAGTATTTT
few TRBJ2-1 TRBD2 TRBV20-1 CSPRLAGANEQFF TGCAGTCCCCGACTAGCGGGGGCGAATGAGCAGTTCTTC
few TRBJ1-1 NA TRBV12-3/TRBV12-4 CASSLTGQNTEAFF TGTGCCAGCAGTTTGACAGGACAGAACACTGAAGCTTTCTTT
NA TRBJ2-7 NA TRBV7-8 CASSPRWVSYEQYF TGTGCCAGCAGCCCGCGGTGGGTCTCGTACGAGCAGTACTTC
few TRBJ2-3 NA TRBV20-1 CSAETVTQYF TGCAGTGCCGAGACTGTTACGCAGTATTTT
many TRBJ2-7 NA TRBV7-2 CASSLGLELHEQYF TGTGCCAGCAGCTTAGGACTAGAGCTCCACGAGCAGTACTTC
many TRBJ1-1 NA TRBV6-5 CASSYSVGGNTEAFF TGTGCCAGCAGTTACTCGGTGGGGGGGAACACTGAAGCTTTCTTT
NA TRBJ2-5 TRBD2 TRBV20-1 CSASSLAGFKETQYF TGCAGTGCTAGTAGCCTAGCGGGGTTCAAAGAGACCCAGTACTTC